A single sample is the source of the 18 T cell receptor beta chains below, sequenced in a study of OX40 agonist ivuxolimab in advanced cancers. Produced via immunoSEQ multiplex PCR; TCRdb's table is partial and in-frame only. The table lists approximately 25,000 clones, around 88% of them singletons. The sequenced sample was CD4+ or CD8+ T cells sorted from blood, obtained in a trial of the OX40 agonist ivuxolimab. All receptors derive from an adult with an advanced solid tumor such as melanoma, head and neck, liver or kidney cancer.

V and J are TRBV9 and TRBJ2-1; the D call may be TRBD1 or TRBD2 (6 bases each). V was pared by 0 bases and J by 7 bases, with 14 bases between. CDR1 and CDR2 (germline): SGDLS, YYNGEE. This CDR3 contains 15 residues. The CDR3, as DNA: TGTGCCAGCAGCGTAGAGGGGGGCTTGATTAATGAGCAGTTCTTC. It encodes CASSVEGGLINEQFF.

The rearrangement uses TRBV5-1 and TRBJ1-2, with TRBD1 identical over 7 bases. J gave up 5 bases and V 3 bases, and 4 bases lay outside the gene matches. Germline V lookup: CDR1 SGHRS, CDR2 YFSETQ. The CDR3 is 13 residues long. The CDR3 reads CASSSDRVYGYTF. The CDR3 DNA sequence: TGCGCCAGCAGCTCAGACAGGGTTTATGGCTACACCTTC.

This clone was detected once. J is TRBJ2-2 and V is TRBV7-9; 7 nucleotides align to TRBD2. Unmatched junction bases numbered 13, after V lost 4 bases and J lost 5 bases. The CDR3 runs to 17 residues. Germline values: CDR1 SEHNR, CDR2 FQNEAQ (reference sequence). The CDR3 DNA is TGTGCCAGCAGCTCCATTAGCGGGTCCGAAGGGACCGGGGAGCTGTTTTTT. Its protein is CASSSISGSEGTGELFF.

There are a few counts of this clone. The chain links TRBV7-9 to TRBJ2-1; D ambiguous. V dropped 5 bases and J dropped 8 bases, with 7 bases sitting between them. Germline assignment: CDR1 SEHNR and CDR2 FQNEAQ (reference sequence). The CDR3 loop spans 11 amino acids. The DNA of the CDR3 is TGTGCCAGCAGCCGAGGACATGAGCAGTTCTTC. It yields the protein CASSRGHEQFF.

In its sample, this clone was seen a few times. The V call is TRBV7-9, the J call TRBJ2-7; D remains ambiguous. The V gene lost 4 bases and the J gene lost 1 base, with 14 bases spanning the gap. The germline V gene has CDR1 SEHNR and CDR2 FQNEAQ (reference sequence). This CDR3 spans 15 amino acids. CDR3 in amino acids: CASSSIPTESYEQYF. CDR3 nucleotide sequence: TGTGCCAGCAGCTCAATACCAACAGAGTCCTACGAGCAGTACTTC.

The chain joins TRBV29-1 to TRBJ2-1; TRBD1 aligns across 9 bases. The CDR3 contains 17 residues. V lost 2 bases, J lost 3 bases, and 11 bases stayed unmatched. CDR1 is SQVTM and CDR2 is ANQGSEA in the germline V gene. In nucleotides, the CDR3 is TGCAGCGTTGAAAGATGGTCGGGACAGGGAGACTACAATGAGCAGTTCTTC. It translates to CSVERWSGQGDYNEQFF.

The chain combines TRBV4-2 with TRBJ2-3, with TRBD2 matching 9 bases. The CDR3 covers 17 residues. V shed 4 bases, J shed 3 bases, and the junction held 11 bases outside the gene matches. Per germline, CDR1 LGHNA and CDR2 YNFKEQ. CDR3 nucleotides: TGTGCCAGCAGCCTGTCGGCTAGCGGGGTTCTTACAGATACGCAGTATTTT. Translated: CASSLSASGVLTDTQYF.

This rearrangement joins TRBV7-8 to TRBJ1-4; no clear D gene. V gave up 2 bases and J gave up 5 bases, with 12 bases separating them. Germline loops: CDR1 SGHVS, CDR2 FQNEAQ. The CDR3 length is 15 residues. The CDR3 region has the DNA TGTGCCAGCAGCTTATCCCGGGCCCCCAATGAAAAACTGTTTTTT. Translated, it gives CASSLSRAPNEKLFF.

The gene calls are TRBV10-3 and TRBJ2-1; 9 bases agree with TRBD1. Germline V gene lookup returns CDR1 ENHRY and CDR2 SYGVKD. Trimming at V came to 3 bases and at J to 7 bases, leaving 13 bases not matched to a gene. The CDR3 contains 17 residues. CDR3 residues: CAISEGPTGGKGNEQFF. The CDR3 coding sequence is TGTGCCATCAGTGAAGGCCCTACAGGGGGCAAAGGGAATGAGCAGTTCTTC.

The count of this clone is one. The chain carries TRBV5-1 and TRBJ1-1, with no clear D. CDR3 length: 13 residues. V was trimmed by 3 bases and J by 3 bases, leaving 9 bases between them. CDR1 SGHRS and CDR2 YFSETQ come from the germline V gene. The DNA for the CDR3 is TGCGCCAGCAGCTGGCAATTATACACTGAAGCTTTCTTT. This codes for CASSWQLYTEAFF.

The CDR3 DNA reads TGTGCCAGCAGTTTATCCGTTTTCAATGAGCAGTTCTTC. The encoded protein is CASSLSVFNEQFF. This chain links TRBV27 with TRBJ2-1; D is ambiguous. The germline V and J ends were trimmed by 0 bases and 6 bases, with 6 bases remaining between them. The CDR3 length is 13 residues. CDR1 and CDR2 from the germline V gene are MNHEY and SMNVEV (reference sequence).

The chain links TRBV19 to TRBJ2-5; weak D call: TRBD1 (6 bases). The CDR3 is 17 amino acids. V gave up 4 bases and J gave up 2 bases, with 20 bases separating them. Germline loops: CDR1 LNHDA, CDR2 SQIVND (reference sequence). The CDR3 reads CASSNHRDTGLQETQYF. The CDR3 coding sequence is TGTGCCAGTAGTAATCACCGGGACACGGGTTTACAAGAGACCCAGTACTTC. Together with reference TRBV19 and TRBJ2-5, the CDR3 gives the full variable domain: DGGITQSPKYLFRKEGQNVTLSCEQNLNHDAMYWYRQDPGQGLRLIYYSQIVNDFQKGDIAEGYSVSREKKESFPLTVTSAQKNPTAFYLCASSNHRDTGLQETQYFGPGTRLLVL.

The J gene is TRBJ1-1, the V gene TRBV29-1, with D perhaps TRBD1 (5 bases). The CDR3 is 13 amino acids. CDR1 and CDR2 from the germline V gene are SQVTM and ANQGSEA. The V gene lost 6 bases and the J gene lost 3 bases, with 14 bases spanning the gap. This chain's CDR3 is CSVPRGSDTEAFF. Written as DNA, the CDR3 is TGCAGCGTGCCCCGGGGGTCGGACACTGAAGCTTTCTTT.

The chain employs TRBV27 and TRBJ2-7; D unresolved. Germline V CDR1 and CDR2: MNHEY, SMNVEV (reference sequence). This CDR3 has 15 amino acids. V was cut by 2 bases and J by 2 bases, with 13 bases left in between. CDR3 region: CASSLIEVLPYEQYF. The CDR3 bases are TGTGCCAGCAGTTTAATAGAAGTCCTCCCCTACGAGCAGTACTTC.

V gene TRBV2 combines with J gene TRBJ2-7; D may be TRBD2 (6 bases). CDR1 SNHLY and CDR2 FYNNEI come from the germline V gene. V was trimmed by 3 bases and J by 1 base, leaving 13 bases between them. CDR3 size: 15 residues. The CDR3 loop is CASSDQGLHSYEQYF. The CDR3 DNA is TGTGCCAGCAGTGATCAGGGACTCCATTCCTACGAGCAGTACTTC.

The genes are TRBV7-9 and TRBJ2-7; 8 bases agree with TRBD2. The CDR3 totals 15 residues. CDR1 SEHNR and CDR2 FQNEAQ come from the germline V gene (reference sequence). V lost 5 bases and J lost 4; bases outside the gene matches: 10. The CDR3 protein is CASSRTGLGWYEQYF. CDR3 nucleotide sequence: TGTGCCAGCAGCCGAACGGGACTAGGCTGGTACGAGCAGTACTTC. The whole variable domain, filled in from reference TRBV7-9 and TRBJ2-7, reads DTGVSQNPRHKITKRGQNVTFRCDPISEHNRLYWYRQTLGQGPEFLTYFQNEAQLEKSRLLSDRFSAERPKGSFSTLEIQRTEQGDSAMYLCASSRTGLGWYEQYFGPGTRLTVT.

The chain combines TRBV11-2 with TRBJ2-5; D unresolved. The DNA end lines up better with TRBJ2-7; the J call may be wrong. The CDR3 extends over 15 amino acids. The V gene's germline CDR1 is SGHAT and CDR2 FQNNGV. CDR3: CASSLGTGGSYEQYF. The CDR3 DNA reads TGTGCCAGCAGCTTAGGAACCGGCGGCTCCTACGAGCAGTACTTC.

The rearrangement links TRBV2 to TRBJ2-3, with 7 positions matching TRBD2. Germline assignment: CDR1 SNHLY and CDR2 FYNNEI. This CDR3 is 17 amino acids long. The junction had 14 bases not matched to a gene; V was cut back by 6 bases and J by 2 bases. The CDR3 region has the DNA TGTGCCAGCAGGCCAACAGCGGGACTACTTTTCACAGATACGCAGTATTTT. This sequence encodes CASRPTAGLLFTDTQYF.